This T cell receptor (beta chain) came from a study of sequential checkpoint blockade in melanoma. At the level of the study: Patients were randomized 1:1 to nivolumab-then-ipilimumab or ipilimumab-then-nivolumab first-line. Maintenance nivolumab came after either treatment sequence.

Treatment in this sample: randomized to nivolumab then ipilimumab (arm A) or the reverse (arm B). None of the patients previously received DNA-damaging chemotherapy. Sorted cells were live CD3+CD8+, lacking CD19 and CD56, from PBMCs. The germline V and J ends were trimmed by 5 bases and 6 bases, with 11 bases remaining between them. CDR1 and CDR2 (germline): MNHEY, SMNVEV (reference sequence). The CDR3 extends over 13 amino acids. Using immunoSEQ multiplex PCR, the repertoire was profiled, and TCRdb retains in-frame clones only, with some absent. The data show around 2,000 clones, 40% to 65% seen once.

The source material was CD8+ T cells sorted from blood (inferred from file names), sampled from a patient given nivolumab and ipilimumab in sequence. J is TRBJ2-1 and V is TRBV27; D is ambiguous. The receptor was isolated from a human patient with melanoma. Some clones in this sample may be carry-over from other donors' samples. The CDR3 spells CASSTWASNEQFF. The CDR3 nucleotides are TGTGCCAGCAGTACATGGGCCTCCAATGAGCAGTTCTTC.